This T cell receptor beta chain was recorded in a study of graft-versus-host responses after intestinal transplantation. Study background: Every one of the recipients received anti-thymocyte globulin induction and afterwards took tacrolimus and steroids for 3 to 4 years.

The CDR3 is 18 amino acids. Per the germline V gene, CDR1 is WSHSY and CDR2 is SAAADI. V gave up 0 bases and J gave up 2 bases; unmatched junction bases: 8. Turning to this clone: Antigen specificity is unknown.

Assay used: immunoSEQ multiplex PCR; TCRdb lists only in-frame clones, some missing. Here the sample spans some 130,000 clones, 80% to 95% being singletons. The genes are TRBV10-2 and TRBJ2-1; 9 bases are a match to TRBD2. This TCR came from a human donor who received an intestinal transplant. The sequencing here drew on unstimulated CD4+ T cells sorted from spleen or lymph node cells, taken before intestinal transplant. This chain's CDR3 is CASSESGLAGLAYNEQFF. In DNA, the CDR3 is TGCGCCAGCAGTGAGTCGGGACTAGCCGGTTTAGCCTACAATGAGCAGTTCTTC.